This record concerns one T cell receptor beta chain sequence. Using immunoSEQ multiplex PCR, the repertoire was profiled, and TCRdb retains in-frame clones only, with some absent. This sample has roughly 1 million clones; 70% to 80% occur once, and the top ten carry about 0.52%. The data stem from a study of shared clonotypes between healthy human individuals. CDR1 is LNHDA and CDR2 is SQIVND in the germline V gene (reference sequence). V was trimmed by 7 bases and J by 8 bases, leaving 18 bases between them. The CDR3 is made up of 14 amino acids. The chain uses TRBV19 and TRBJ2-4, with D possibly matching TRBD2 (5 bases). The receptor comes from a young man in good health. Some clones in this sample may be carry-over from other donors' samples. Input material: memory CD4+ T cells from PBMCs. Specified subset: CD45RA-negative fraction. The CDR3 DNA follows: TGTGCCAGTACCTATAGTCGAGGAGGAGACATTCAGTACTTC. This encodes CASTYSRGGDIQYF.